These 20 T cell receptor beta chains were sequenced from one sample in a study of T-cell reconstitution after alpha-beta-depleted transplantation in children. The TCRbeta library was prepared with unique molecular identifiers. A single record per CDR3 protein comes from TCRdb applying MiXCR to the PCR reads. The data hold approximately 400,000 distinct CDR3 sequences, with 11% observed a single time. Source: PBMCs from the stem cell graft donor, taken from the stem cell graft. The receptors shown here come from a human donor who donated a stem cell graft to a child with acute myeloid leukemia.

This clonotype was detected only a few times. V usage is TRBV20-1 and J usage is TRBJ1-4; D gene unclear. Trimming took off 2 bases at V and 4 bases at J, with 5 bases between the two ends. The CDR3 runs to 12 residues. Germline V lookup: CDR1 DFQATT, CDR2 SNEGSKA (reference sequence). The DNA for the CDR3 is TGCAGTGCTAGATTGATTAATGAAAAACTGTTTTTT. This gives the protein CSARLINEKLFF.

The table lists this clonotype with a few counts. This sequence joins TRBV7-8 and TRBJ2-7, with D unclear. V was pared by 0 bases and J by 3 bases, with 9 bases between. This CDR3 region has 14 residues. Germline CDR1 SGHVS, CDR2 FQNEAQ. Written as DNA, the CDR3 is TGTGCCAGCAGCTTAGCGGCGGTCGGCTACGAGCAGTACGTC. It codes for CASSLAAVGYEQYV.

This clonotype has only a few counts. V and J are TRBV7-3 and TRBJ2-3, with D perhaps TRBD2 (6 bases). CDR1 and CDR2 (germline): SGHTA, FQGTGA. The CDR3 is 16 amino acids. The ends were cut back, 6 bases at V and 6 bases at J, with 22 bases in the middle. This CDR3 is CASRFYPAGDPDTQYF. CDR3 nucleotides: TGTGCCAGCAGGTTTTACCCAGCGGGTGATCCCGATACGCAGTATTTT.

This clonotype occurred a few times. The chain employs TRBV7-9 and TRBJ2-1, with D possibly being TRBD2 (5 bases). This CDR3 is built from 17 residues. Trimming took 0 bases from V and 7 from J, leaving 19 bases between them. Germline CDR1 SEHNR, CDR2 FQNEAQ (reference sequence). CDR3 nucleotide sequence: TGTGCCAGCAGCTTAGCACCCAGAGGGCCGGTAGAAAATGAGCAGTTCTTC. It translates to CASSLAPRGPVENEQFF.

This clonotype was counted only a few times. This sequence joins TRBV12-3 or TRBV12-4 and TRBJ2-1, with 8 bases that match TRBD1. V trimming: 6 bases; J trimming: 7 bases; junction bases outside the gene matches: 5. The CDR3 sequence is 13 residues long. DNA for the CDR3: TGTGCCAGCAGCCCCCGACAGGGGAATGAGCAGTTCTTC. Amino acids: CASSPRQGNEQFF.

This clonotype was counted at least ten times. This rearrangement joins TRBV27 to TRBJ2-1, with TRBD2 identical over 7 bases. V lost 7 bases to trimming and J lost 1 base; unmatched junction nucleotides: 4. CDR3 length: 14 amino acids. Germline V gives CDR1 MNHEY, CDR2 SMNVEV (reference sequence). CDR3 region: CASTLGGSYNEQFF. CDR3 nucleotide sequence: TGTGCCAGCACCCTGGGAGGGTCCTACAATGAGCAGTTCTTC.

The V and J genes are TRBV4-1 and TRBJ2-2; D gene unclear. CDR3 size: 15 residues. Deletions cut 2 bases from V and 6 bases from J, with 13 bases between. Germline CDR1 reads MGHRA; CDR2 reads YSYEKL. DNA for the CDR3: TGCGCCAGCAGCCAACCAAGTTTAGGAGCCGGGGAGCTGTTTTTT. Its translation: CASSQPSLGAGELFF.

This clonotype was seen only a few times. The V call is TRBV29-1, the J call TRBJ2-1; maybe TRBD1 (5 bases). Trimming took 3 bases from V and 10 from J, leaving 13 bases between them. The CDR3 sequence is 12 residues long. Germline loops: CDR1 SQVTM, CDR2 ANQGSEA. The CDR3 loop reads CSVDRSYREQFF. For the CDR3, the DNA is TGCAGCGTTGATAGGTCCTACAGGGAGCAGTTCTTC.

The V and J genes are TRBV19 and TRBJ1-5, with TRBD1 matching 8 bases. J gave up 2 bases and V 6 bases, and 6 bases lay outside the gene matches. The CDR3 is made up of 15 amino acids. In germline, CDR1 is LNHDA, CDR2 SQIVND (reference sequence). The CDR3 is CASRTGQGGNQPQHF. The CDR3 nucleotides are TGTGCCAGTAGGACCGGACAGGGAGGCAATCAGCCCCAGCATTTT.

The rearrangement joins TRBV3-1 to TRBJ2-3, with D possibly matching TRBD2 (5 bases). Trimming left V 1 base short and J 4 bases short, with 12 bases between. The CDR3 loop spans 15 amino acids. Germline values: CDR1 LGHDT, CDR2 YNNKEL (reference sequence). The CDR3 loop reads CASSQANTAADTQYF. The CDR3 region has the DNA TGTGCCAGCAGCCAAGCCAACACAGCGGCAGATACGCAGTATTTT.

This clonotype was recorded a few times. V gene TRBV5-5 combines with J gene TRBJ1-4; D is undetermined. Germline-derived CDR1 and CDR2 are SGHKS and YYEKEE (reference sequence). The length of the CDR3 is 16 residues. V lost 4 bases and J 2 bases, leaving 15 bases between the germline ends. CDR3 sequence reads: CASSGGLFGTNEKLFF. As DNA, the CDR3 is TGTGCCAGCAGCGGCGGCCTATTTGGGACTAATGAAAAACTGTTTTTT.

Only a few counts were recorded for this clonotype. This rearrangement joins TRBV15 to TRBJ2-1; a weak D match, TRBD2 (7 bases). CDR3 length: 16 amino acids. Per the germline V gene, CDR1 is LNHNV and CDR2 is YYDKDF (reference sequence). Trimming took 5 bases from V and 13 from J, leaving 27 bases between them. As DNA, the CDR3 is TGTGCCACCAGCTCCCAAGGGGGACCGCAGTCGGGAGGACAGTTCTTC. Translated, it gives CATSSQGGPQSGGQFF.

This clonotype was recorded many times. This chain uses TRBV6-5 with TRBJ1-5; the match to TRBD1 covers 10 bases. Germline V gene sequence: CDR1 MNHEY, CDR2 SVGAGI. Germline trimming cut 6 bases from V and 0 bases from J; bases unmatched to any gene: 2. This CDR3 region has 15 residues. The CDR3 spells CASRRTGGSNQPQHF. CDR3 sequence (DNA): TGTGCCAGCAGACGGACAGGGGGTAGCAATCAGCCCCAGCATTTT.

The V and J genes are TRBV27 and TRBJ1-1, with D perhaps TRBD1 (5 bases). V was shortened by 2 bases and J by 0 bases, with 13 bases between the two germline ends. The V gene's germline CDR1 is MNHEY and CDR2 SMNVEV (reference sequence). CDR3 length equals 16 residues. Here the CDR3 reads CASSLVGVDMNTEAFF. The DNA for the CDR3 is TGTGCCAGCAGTTTAGTGGGGGTGGACATGAACACTGAAGCTTTCTTT.

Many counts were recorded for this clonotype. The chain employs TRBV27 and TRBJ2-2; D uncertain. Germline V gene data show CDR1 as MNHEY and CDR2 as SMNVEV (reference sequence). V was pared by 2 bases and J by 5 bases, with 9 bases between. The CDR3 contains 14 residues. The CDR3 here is CASSLGFVTGELFF. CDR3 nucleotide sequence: TGTGCCAGCAGTTTAGGGTTTGTGACCGGGGAGCTGTTTTTT.

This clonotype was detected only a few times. The CDR3 region is CASRESGPKDEKLFF. For the CDR3, the DNA is TGTGCCAGCAGGGAATCAGGGCCGAAGGATGAAAAACTGTTTTTT. The chain uses TRBV14 and TRBJ1-4, with D perhaps TRBD1 (5 bases). The CDR3 extends over 15 amino acids. CDR1 and CDR2 (germline): SGHDN, FVKESK. The V end lost 6 bases, the J end lost 6 bases, and 17 bases lay between the germline ends.

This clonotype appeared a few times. In DNA, the CDR3 is TGTGCCAGCAGCTCTAGCGGGGGGGAGTTTATAGATACGCAGTATTTT. Its translation: CASSSSGGEFIDTQYF. This chain connects TRBV27 to TRBJ2-3, with TRBD2 matching over 12 bases. Trimming cost V 6 bases and J 5 bases; bases outside gene matches: 9. The germline gives CDR1 MNHEY, CDR2 SMNVEV (reference sequence). This CDR3 spans 16 amino acids.

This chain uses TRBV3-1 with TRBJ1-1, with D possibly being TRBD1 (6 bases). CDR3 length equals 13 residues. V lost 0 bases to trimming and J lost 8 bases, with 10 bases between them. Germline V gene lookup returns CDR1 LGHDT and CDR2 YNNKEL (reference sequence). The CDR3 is CASSQEGAGEAFF. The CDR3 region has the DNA TGTGCCAGCAGCCAAGAGGGGGCAGGGGAAGCTTTCTTT. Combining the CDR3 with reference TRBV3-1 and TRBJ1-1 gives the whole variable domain DTAVSQTPKYLVTQMGNDKSIKCEQNLGHDTMYWYKQDSKKFLKIMFSYNNKELIINETVPNRFSPKSPDKAHLNLHINSLELGDSAVYFCASSQEGAGEAFFGQGTRLTVV.

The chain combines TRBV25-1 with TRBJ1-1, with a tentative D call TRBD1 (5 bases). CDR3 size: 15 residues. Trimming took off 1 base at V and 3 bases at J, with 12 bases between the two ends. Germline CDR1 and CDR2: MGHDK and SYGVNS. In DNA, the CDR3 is TGTGCCAGCAGTGAATTGTTGGGGGGGTACACTGAAGCTTTCTTT. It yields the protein CASSELLGGYTEAFF. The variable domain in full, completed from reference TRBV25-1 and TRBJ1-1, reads EADIYQTPRYLVIGTGKKITLECSQTMGHDKMYWYQQDPGMELHLIHYSYGVNSTEKGDLSSESTVSRIRTEHFPLTLESARPSHTSQYLCASSELLGGYTEAFFGQGTRLTVV.

The CDR3 DNA sequence: TGTGCCAGCAGTTTAGGATTGGGGGCTTCGGCGGGGGAGCTGTTTTTT. Amino acid sequence: CASSLGLGASAGELFF. V usage is TRBV12-3 or TRBV12-4 and J usage is TRBJ2-2, with D tentatively TRBD1 (6 bases). V lost 1 base and J 8 bases, leaving 17 bases between the germline ends. This CDR3 is built from 16 residues.